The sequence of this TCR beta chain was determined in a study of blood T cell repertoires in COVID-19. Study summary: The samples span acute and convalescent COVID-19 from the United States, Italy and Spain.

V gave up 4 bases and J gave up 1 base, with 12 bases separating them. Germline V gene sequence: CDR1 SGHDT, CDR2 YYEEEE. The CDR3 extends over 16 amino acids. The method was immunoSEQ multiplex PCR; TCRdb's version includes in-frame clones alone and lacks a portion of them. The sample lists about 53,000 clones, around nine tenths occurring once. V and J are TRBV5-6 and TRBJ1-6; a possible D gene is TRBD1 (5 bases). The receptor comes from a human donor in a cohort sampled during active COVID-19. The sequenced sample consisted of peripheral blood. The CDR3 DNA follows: TGTGCCAGCAGCAAGAGACAGTCTTCCTATAATTCACCCCTCCACTTT. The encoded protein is CASSKRQSSYNSPLHF.